This T cell receptor beta chain came from a study of shared clonotypes between healthy human individuals. The germline gives CDR1 LNHDA, CDR2 SQIVND (reference sequence). The CDR3 sequence is 14 residues long. V was clipped by 1 base and J by 8 bases, with 12 bases between them. Replicate PCRs from sorted subsets contained roughly 200 ng DNA, which is 29,000 or so T cell genomes. Using immunoSEQ multiplex PCR, the repertoire was profiled, and TCRdb retains in-frame clones only, with some absent. The sample gives about 960,000 clones, around three quarters of which show up once; 1.5% is in the top ten.

This TCR was recovered from a man between 18 and 29 years old in good health. The specimen sequenced was memory CD4+ T cells sorted from blood. Subset defined: CD45RA-negative fraction. This sequence joins TRBV19 and TRBJ1-5; D ambiguous. The CDR3 coding sequence is TGTGCCAGTAGTATAGCAAACGCGCGAGAGCCCCAGCATTTT. It yields the protein CASSIANAREPQHF.